The 13 T cell receptor beta chains presented below share a single source sample, sequenced in a study of neurological immune-mediated disorders. Specified time point: longitudinal time-point 2. TCRdb redid the calling of the 5' RACE reads with MiXCR, one entry per CDR3 protein. The profile shows about 80,000 distinct CDR3 sequences, 5.8% of them singletons. Sequencing input: PBMCs. The receptors were gathered from a woman in her sixties with multiple sclerosis.

This clonotype was seen at least ten times. This rearrangement joins TRBV20-1 to TRBJ1-4; D gene uncertain. This CDR3 contains 16 residues. Germline V gene data show CDR1 as DFQATT and CDR2 as SNEGSKA (reference sequence). V was pared by 1 base and J by 2 bases, with 14 bases between. The CDR3, as DNA: TGCAGTGCTAGAGCGAGCCTTAGGTCGACTAATGAAAAACTGTTTTTT. Translating gives CSARASLRSTNEKLFF.

This clonotype was seen ten or more times. This rearrangement joins TRBV12-3 or TRBV12-4 to TRBJ1-2; D possibly corresponds to TRBD1 (5 bases). V was clipped by 0 bases and J by 4 bases, with 12 bases between them. This CDR3 has 15 amino acids. The CDR3 DNA is TGTGCCAGCAGTTTAGCGGGAGGGGCTTCCTATGGCTACACCTTC. As protein: CASSLAGGASYGYTF.

This clonotype has ten or more counts. The chain is built from TRBV29-1 and TRBJ2-7; the match to TRBD2 covers 13 bases. The length of the CDR3 is 13 residues. Per germline, CDR1 SQVTM and CDR2 ANQGSEA. V dropped 7 bases and J dropped 4; count of bases not matched to a gene: 4. CDR3 in amino acids: CSAGLAGAYEQYF. DNA for the CDR3: TGCAGCGCAGGACTAGCGGGGGCTTACGAGCAGTACTTC.

The rearrangement uses TRBV6-5 and TRBJ1-1, with a tentative D call TRBD1 (5 bases). Germline V lookup: CDR1 MNHEY, CDR2 SVGAGI. The CDR3 contains 15 residues. Trimming removed 2 bases from V and 4 bases from J, with 14 bases in between. This chain's CDR3 is CASSYPVGGVTEAFF. As DNA, the CDR3 is TGTGCCAGCAGTTACCCGGTTGGGGGAGTCACTGAAGCTTTCTTT.

This clonotype appeared many times. The genes are TRBV29-1 and TRBJ2-2; 7 nucleotides line up with TRBD1. Unmatched junction bases numbered 2, after V lost 7 bases and J lost 0 bases. Per the germline V gene, CDR1 is SQVTM and CDR2 is ANQGSEA. This CDR3 comprises 13 residues. The DNA for the CDR3 is TGCAGCGCGACAGGGACGAACACCGGGGAGCTGTTTTTT. As protein: CSATGTNTGELFF.

The table lists this clonotype with many counts. The genes are TRBV12-3 or TRBV12-4 and TRBJ1-4; D unresolved. V lost 11 bases to trimming and J lost 8 bases, with 18 bases between them. The CDR3 is made up of 13 amino acids. CDR3 sequence: CACLRWVEEKLFF. Here the CDR3 DNA reads TGTGCCTGCCTTCGTTGGGTGGAAGAAAAACTGTTTTTT.

This clonotype was counted many times. This sequence joins TRBV12-3 or TRBV12-4 and TRBJ2-7, with unresolved D. Trimming removed 2 bases from V and 3 bases from J, with 14 bases in between. This CDR3 has 15 residues. The CDR3 loop is CASSLQALIIYEQYF. The CDR3, as DNA: TGTGCCAGCAGTTTACAGGCACTAATAATCTACGAGCAGTACTTC.

As concerns this clonotype: A junction end diverges from the germline sequence, so it may reflect a read error. The rearrangement links TRBV5-5 to TRBJ2-7; TRBD1 agrees at 9 bases. The V gene's germline CDR1 is SGHKS and CDR2 YYEKEE (reference sequence). The CDR3 is made up of 15 amino acids. DNA of the CDR3: TGTGTCAGCAGCTCCATGGGGACAGGGTACTACGAGCAGTACTTC. It is translated as CVSSSMGTGYYEQYF.

This clonotype was counted many times. The rearrangement links TRBV12-3 or TRBV12-4 to TRBJ2-1; maybe TRBD2 (5 bases). The CDR3 extends over 15 amino acids. V lost 4 bases to trimming and J lost 0 bases, with 10 bases between them. CDR3 nucleotides: TGTGCCAGCAGTTCACGGGATCACTCCTACAATGAGCAGTTCTTC. It codes for CASSSRDHSYNEQFF.

In this sample, this clonotype turned up many times. This rearrangement joins TRBV7-2 to TRBJ1-1; TRBD1 aligns across 7 bases. The trim removed 3 bases at V and 1 base at J, leaving 8 bases unmatched. CDR1 and CDR2 (germline): SGHTA, FQGNSA. This CDR3 contains 16 residues. In nucleotides, the CDR3 is TGTGCCAGCAGCTTTGGGGGGACAGCCAAGAACACTGAAGCTTTCTTT. Protein: CASSFGGTAKNTEAFF.

This clonotype was detected many times. This chain uses TRBV9 with TRBJ1-3; no clear D. V was pared by 0 bases and J by 7 bases, with 8 bases between. The CDR3 is 13 residues long. Germline CDR1 and CDR2: SGDLS and YYNGEE. The CDR3 nucleotides read TGTGCCAGCAGCGTAGCAATAGGGAACACCATATATTTT. Its translation: CASSVAIGNTIYF.

This clonotype was recorded many times. V gene TRBV5-1 combines with J gene TRBJ2-5, with TRBD2 matching 13 bases. Germline lookup yields CDR1 SGHRS and CDR2 YFSETQ. This CDR3 is 16 amino acids long. Trimming at V came to 4 bases and at J to 5 bases, leaving 8 bases not matched to a gene. The DNA of the CDR3 is TGCGCCAGCAGCACGGGGACTAGCGGGGATTTGGAGACCCAGTACTTC. Protein product: CASSTGTSGDLETQYF.

This chain connects TRBV5-6 to TRBJ2-1; 9 bases map to TRBD1. The V gene's germline CDR1 is SGHDT and CDR2 YYEEEE. The ends lost 2 bases at V and 3 bases at J; junction bases unmatched: 6. The CDR3 length is 16 residues. The CDR3 nucleotides are TGTGCCAGCAGCTTTAGGGGACAGGGCCTCTACAATGAGCAGTTCTTC. This encodes CASSFRGQGLYNEQFF.